This is a list of T cell receptor beta chains from one sample in a study of CD8 T cells in ankylosing spondylitis. TCRdb ran MiXCR on the 5' RACE reads and lists one entry per CDR3 protein. Of a few hundred thousand distinct CDR3 sequences listed, approximately 11% were seen once; the top ten hold less than 7.5%. The sequencing input was blood, either unsorted or a sorted T cell fraction (not recorded which). The source is a male donor with ankylosing spondylitis or in good health (not recorded which). Each CDR3 is given with its conserved first and last residue. The D gene is left open where the match is weak. Size tells how often a clone was seen (once, few, many) or the class of an expanded clone, and some rows leave it out.

J gene: TRBJ2-7; V gene: TRBV20-1; D gene: .; clone size: many; CDR3 protein: CSAYGGSSYEQYF; CDR3 DNA: TGCAGTGCTTACGGCGGAAGCTCCTACGAGCAGTACTTC
J gene: TRBJ1-5; V gene: TRBV10-3; D gene: TRBD1; clone size: many; CDR3 protein: CAISDRDRGNQPQHF; CDR3 DNA: TGTGCCATCAGTGATCGAGACAGGGGGAATCAGCCCCAGCATTTT
J gene: TRBJ2-7; V gene: TRBV5-1; D gene: TRBD1; clone size: many; CDR3 protein: CASSFGDRDEQYF; CDR3 DNA: TGCGCCAGCAGCTTCGGGGACAGGGACGAGCAGTACTTC
J gene: TRBJ2-3; V gene: TRBV29-1; D gene: TRBD1; clone size: few; CDR3 protein: CSVAGRGLTSLGTDTQYF; CDR3 DNA: TGCAGCGTTGCGGGCAGGGGGCTTACCTCTCTCGGCACAGATACGCAGTATTTT
J gene: TRBJ1-5; V gene: TRBV30; D gene: TRBD1; clone size: .; CDR3 protein: CAWSISTGDQPQHF; CDR3 DNA: TGTGCCTGGAGTATATCGACAGGGGATCAGCCCCAGCATTTT
J gene: TRBJ2-5; V gene: TRBV9; D gene: .; clone size: many; CDR3 protein: CASSVQAGTQYF; CDR3 DNA: TGTGCCAGCAGCGTACAGGCTGGGACCCAGTACTTC
J gene: TRBJ1-2; V gene: TRBV10-3; D gene: .; clone size: many; CDR3 protein: CAISESGPNYGYTF; CDR3 DNA: TGTGCCATCAGTGAGTCCGGGCCTAACTATGGCTACACCTTC
J gene: TRBJ2-7; V gene: TRBV20-1; D gene: TRBD2; clone size: many; CDR3 protein: CSARGLAAYEQYF; CDR3 DNA: TGCAGTGCTAGGGGACTAGCGGCCTACGAGCAGTACTTC
J gene: TRBJ2-3; V gene: TRBV20-1; D gene: .; clone size: few; CDR3 protein: CSAPGDNTDTQYF; CDR3 DNA: TGCAGTGCTCCGGGGGACAACACAGATACGCAGTATTTT
J gene: TRBJ2-7; V gene: TRBV20-1; D gene: .; clone size: .; CDR3 protein: CSARGPEYGEQYF; CDR3 DNA: TGCAGTGCTAGAGGCCCGGAGTATGGCGAGCAGTACTTC
J gene: TRBJ2-1; V gene: TRBV20-1; D gene: .; clone size: few; CDR3 protein: CSARGHTVSYNEQFF; CDR3 DNA: TGCAGTGCTAGAGGACACACCGTCTCCTACAATGAGCAGTTCTTC
J gene: TRBJ2-2; V gene: TRBV5-1; D gene: .; clone size: few; CDR3 protein: CASSSQFGPNTGELFF; CDR3 DNA: TGCGCCAGCAGCTCGCAATTTGGGCCTAACACCGGGGAGCTGTTTTTT
J gene: TRBJ1-2; V gene: TRBV7-2; D gene: .; clone size: many; CDR3 protein: CASSPGGVRANYGYTF; CDR3 DNA: TGTGCCAGCAGCCCCGGGGGGGTCCGAGCTAACTATGGCTACACCTTC
J gene: TRBJ2-1; V gene: TRBV2; D gene: .; clone size: few; CDR3 protein: CASSADWGEQFF; CDR3 DNA: TGTGCCAGCAGTGCGGACTGGGGGGAGCAGTTCTTC
J gene: TRBJ1-1; V gene: TRBV27; D gene: .; clone size: many; CDR3 protein: CASSLGGKEAFF; CDR3 DNA: TGTGCCAGCAGTTTAGGAGGGAAGGAAGCTTTCTTT